The source of this TCR beta chain is a study of OX40 agonist ivuxolimab in advanced cancers. Study findings and constraints: The expanded peripheral T cells' antigen specificity was not determined.

Generated by immunoSEQ multiplex PCR, the TCRdb table keeps only in-frame clones and is missing some. This sample yields tens of thousands of clones, of which roughly 81% are seen a single time; around 10% belongs to the top ten. Blood was sampled at baseline, cycle 4 day 1, and cycle 7 day 1. This clone was seen only a few times. Its antigen is not identified. This sequence originates from an adult with an advanced solid tumor such as melanoma, head and neck, liver or kidney cancer. The sample in question was CD4+ or CD8+ T cells sorted from blood, obtained in a trial of the OX40 agonist ivuxolimab.

The CDR3 nucleotides are TGTGCCAGCAGCCAAGCCCCTAGCGGGAACAAAAACATTCAGTACTTC. The encoded protein is CASSQAPSGNKNIQYF. The chain has TRBV4-2 and TRBJ2-4, with 9 bases lining up with TRBD2. The CDR3 loop spans 16 amino acids. Germline CDR1 LGHNA, CDR2 YNFKEQ. Trimming cost V 1 base and J 3 bases; bases outside gene matches: 4.